The clone carrying this T cell receptor (beta chain) came up once. The antigen is not known. CDR1 and CDR2 from the germline V gene are ENHRY and SYGVKD. V was clipped by 6 bases and J by 4 bases; unmatched bases: 12. This CDR3 has 17 amino acids. The sample comes from a study of beta chain features in type 1 diabetes. Findings and limits, study-wide: Among all four CD4+ subsets, Type 1 diabetes patients had TCRB CDR3s that were moderately but significantly shorter.

Of the isolated RNA, all was reverse transcribed, and so the sequenced material was expressed TCRB transcripts. The protocol was immunoSEQ multiplex PCR, while the TCRdb copy is restricted to in-frame clones and leaves out a portion. Among roughly 230,000 clones, approximately 11% were seen once, and the ten largest hold approximately 0.017%. The sequenced sample consisted of naive CD4+ T cells from blood. This sequence originates from a young man with type 1 diabetes. The chain recombines TRBV10-3 with TRBJ2-1, with 10 bases that match TRBD2. The chain's CDR3 is CAIRVAGGPGLYNEQFF. The CDR3 DNA follows: TGTGCCATCAGGGTAGCGGGGGGCCCAGGACTTTACAATGAGCAGTTCTTC.